This entry lists 13 T cell receptor beta chains sequenced from one sample in a study of PD-1 blockade in classical Hodgkin lymphoma. The time point is: cycle 4 day 1 (C4D1), after 6 weeks of nivolumab. Each of the patients experienced relapse following autologous stem cell transplantation, and their brentuximab vedotin exposure differed. The assay was immunoSEQ multiplex PCR, and TCRdb's table has in-frame clones only and misses some. The sample consists of approximately 93,000 clones, over 75% of them appearing once. The starting material was peripheral blood mononuclear cells (PBMCs), obtained before the fourth cycle of nivolumab. All receptors derive from a human donor with classical Hodgkin lymphoma.

This chain links TRBV5-1 with TRBJ1-4; 10 positions agree with TRBD1. Germline V lookup: CDR1 SGHRS, CDR2 YFSETQ. The CDR3 sequence is 15 residues long. J was trimmed by 8 bases and V by 4 bases; bases with no gene match: 8. CDR3 DNA sequence: TGCGCCAGCAGCCCGGACAGGGGGAAAAACGAAAAACTGTTTTTT. This encodes CASSPDRGKNEKLFF.

CDR3 coding DNA: TGTGCCAGCAATCGGGAAGCGAACACTGAAGCTTTCTTT. This gives the protein CASNREANTEAFF. The chain employs TRBV5-6 and TRBJ1-1; D remains unclear. Deletions cut 6 bases from V and 1 base from J, with 10 bases between. CDR3 length: 13 residues. Germline V lookup: CDR1 SGHDT, CDR2 YYEEEE.

The chain links TRBV6-6 to TRBJ1-4, with D uncertain. The CDR3 contains 12 residues. V was cut by 1 base and J by 13 bases, with 10 bases left in between. Per germline, CDR1 MNHNY and CDR2 SVGAGI (reference sequence). This CDR3 reads CASSYWQQALFF. The CDR3 bases are TGTGCCAGCAGTTACTGGCAGCAAGCACTGTTTTTT.

V usage is TRBV10-3 and J usage is TRBJ1-1; possibly TRBD1 for D (6 bases). The V end was cut by 4 bases, the J end by 3 bases, with 15 bases between. The length of the CDR3 is 15 residues. From germline, CDR1 is ENHRY and CDR2 SYGVKD. CDR3 protein: CAISVLGGQDTEAFF. The DNA of the CDR3 is TGTGCCATCAGTGTTTTAGGGGGGCAGGACACTGAAGCTTTCTTT.

The rearrangement links TRBV6-6 to TRBJ1-4; TRBD1 aligns across 9 bases. The germline CDR1 and CDR2 sequences are MNHNY and SVGAGI (reference sequence). The CDR3 is made up of 13 amino acids. The ends lost 8 bases at V and 5 bases at J; junction bases unmatched: 3. In DNA form, the CDR3 reads TGTGCCAGCCTTGGGACAGGGAATGAAAAACTGTTTTTT. This encodes CASLGTGNEKLFF.

With respect to this clone: Since a much larger clone is just one base distant, this may be a read error. The V call is TRBV25-1, the J call TRBJ1-2; perhaps TRBD1 as D (5 bases). The CDR3 spans 12 residues. V lost 2 bases and J lost 4, with 5 bases in between. Germline-derived CDR1 and CDR2 are MGHDK and SYGVNS. The CDR3 here is CASSEGGYGYTF. In DNA, the CDR3 is TGTGCCAGCAGTGAAGGGGGCTATGGCTACACCTTC.

This clone has at least ten counts. The CDR3 DNA reads as TGTGCCAGCAGCCCGGACAGAAGCAATCAGCCCCAGCATTTT. This codes for CASSPDRSNQPQHF. This chain uses TRBV7-2 with TRBJ1-5; tentative D call: TRBD1 (6 bases). This CDR3 comprises 14 residues. Per the germline V gene, CDR1 is SGHTA and CDR2 is FQGNSA. The V end lost 5 bases, the J end lost 1 base, and 9 bases lay between the germline ends.

V usage is TRBV5-1 and J usage is TRBJ2-7, with a possible D match to TRBD1 (7 bases). CDR3 size: 17 residues. Trimming stripped 6 bases from V and 0 bases from J, with 22 bases between. Germline assignment: CDR1 SGHRS and CDR2 YFSETQ. In DNA, the CDR3 is TGCGCCAGCACCGAAGGGGGGACAGTCTTGAGCTCCTACGAGCAGTACTTC. Its translation is CASTEGGTVLSSYEQYF.

This chain connects TRBV18 to TRBJ1-2; 8 bases line up with TRBD1. With V trimmed by 4 bases and J by 6 bases, 7 bases remained unmatched. In germline, CDR1 is KGHSH, CDR2 LQKENI. This CDR3 spans 14 amino acids. CDR3 loop: CASSQGRGQDGYTF. CDR3 sequence (DNA): TGTGCCAGCTCACAAGGCAGGGGGCAAGATGGCTACACCTTC.

V gene TRBV30 combines with J gene TRBJ1-2, with D perhaps TRBD1 (5 bases). The CDR3 has 11 amino acids. Looked up from germline, CDR1 is GTSNPN and CDR2 is SVGIG (reference sequence). Trimming pared 5 bases from V and 3 bases from J, leaving 7 bases between. Here the CDR3 reads CAWDSYYGYTF. CDR3 coding DNA: TGTGCCTGGGACAGCTACTATGGCTACACCTTC.

The chain combines TRBV28 with TRBJ1-5, with unresolved D. V dropped 9 bases and J dropped 9 bases, with 27 bases sitting between them. Germline values: CDR1 MDHEN, CDR2 SYDVKM. The CDR3 totals 16 residues. The CDR3 here is CASHSPFPNRWGPQHF. The CDR3, as DNA: TGTGCCAGTCACAGCCCGTTCCCAAACCGTTGGGGGCCCCAGCATTTT.

The chain couples TRBV7-7 to TRBJ2-3; 9 bases agree with TRBD2. The germline V gene encodes CDR1 SSHAT and CDR2 FNYEAQ (reference sequence). The CDR3 sequence is 15 residues long. The V and J ends lost 2 bases and 4 bases, in that order; junction bases with no gene match: 4. The CDR3: CASSLLAGRSDTQYF. In DNA form, the CDR3 reads TGTGCCAGCAGCTTACTAGCGGGACGATCAGATACGCAGTATTTT. The full variable domain, with the rest looked up from reference TRBV7-7 and TRBJ2-3, is GAGVSQSPRYKVTKRGQDVTLRCDPISSHATLYWYQQALGQGPEFLTYFNYEAQPDKSGLPSDRFSAERPEGSISTLTIQRTEQRDSAMYRCASSLLAGRSDTQYFGPGTRLTVL.

This chain uses TRBV4-2 with TRBJ1-2; D gene unclear. CDR3 length: 12 residues. Deletions cut 5 bases from V and 2 bases from J, with 6 bases between. The V gene's germline CDR1 is LGHNA and CDR2 YNFKEQ. The CDR3 DNA is TGTGCCAGCAGCGACCGAAACTATGGCTACACCTTC. Its translation: CASSDRNYGYTF.